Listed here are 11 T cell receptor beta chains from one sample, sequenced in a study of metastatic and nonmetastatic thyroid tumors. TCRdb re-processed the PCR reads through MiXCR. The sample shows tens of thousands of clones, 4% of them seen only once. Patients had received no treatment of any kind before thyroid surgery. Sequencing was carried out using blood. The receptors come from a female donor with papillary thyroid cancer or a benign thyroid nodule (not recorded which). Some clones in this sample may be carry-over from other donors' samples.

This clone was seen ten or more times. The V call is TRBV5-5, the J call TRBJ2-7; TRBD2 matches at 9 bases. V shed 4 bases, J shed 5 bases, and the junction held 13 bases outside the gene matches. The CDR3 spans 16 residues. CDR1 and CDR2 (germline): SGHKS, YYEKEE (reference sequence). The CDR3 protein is CASSPWSSGSLDEQYF. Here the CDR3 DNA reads TGTGCCAGCAGCCCCTGGAGTAGCGGGAGTCTCGACGAGCAGTACTTC.

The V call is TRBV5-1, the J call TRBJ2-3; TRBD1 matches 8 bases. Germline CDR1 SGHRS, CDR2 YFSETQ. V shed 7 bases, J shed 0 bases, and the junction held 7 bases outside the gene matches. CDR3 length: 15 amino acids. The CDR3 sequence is CASFPGQASTDTQYF. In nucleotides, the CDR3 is TGCGCCAGCTTTCCGGGACAGGCTAGCACAGATACGCAGTATTTT.

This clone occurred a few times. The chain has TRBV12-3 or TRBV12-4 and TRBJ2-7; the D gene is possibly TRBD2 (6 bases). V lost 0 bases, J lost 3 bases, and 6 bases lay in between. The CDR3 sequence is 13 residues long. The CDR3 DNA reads TGTGCCAGCAGTTTAGCTAGCGGCTACGAGCAGTACTTC. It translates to CASSLASGYEQYF.

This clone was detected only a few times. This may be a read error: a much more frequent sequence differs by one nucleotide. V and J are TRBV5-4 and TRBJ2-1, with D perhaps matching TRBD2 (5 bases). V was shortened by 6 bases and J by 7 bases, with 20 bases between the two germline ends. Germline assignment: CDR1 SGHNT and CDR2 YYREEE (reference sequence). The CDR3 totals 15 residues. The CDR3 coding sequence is TGTGCCAGCATCCCCCGACGGGGTTCTAAAAATGAGCAGTTCTTC. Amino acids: CASIPRRGSKNEQFF.

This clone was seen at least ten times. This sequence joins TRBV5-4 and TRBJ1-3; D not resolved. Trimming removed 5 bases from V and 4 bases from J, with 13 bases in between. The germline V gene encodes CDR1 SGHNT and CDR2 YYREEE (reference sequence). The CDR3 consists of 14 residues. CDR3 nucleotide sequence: TGTGCCAGCAGTTCGGGGATCGGAGGAAACACCATATATTTT. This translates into CASSSGIGGNTIYF.

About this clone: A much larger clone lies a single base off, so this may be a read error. The CDR3 DNA sequence: TGTGCCAGCTCCCGGTGGGCTAGCGCTGGGAGGGAGCAGTACTTC. It is translated as CASSRWASAGREQYF. V and J are TRBV5-4 and TRBJ2-7; a weak D match, TRBD2 (6 bases). The CDR3 has 15 amino acids. Germline lookup yields CDR1 SGHNT and CDR2 YYREEE (reference sequence). V was shortened by 7 bases and J by 7 bases, with 24 bases between the two germline ends.

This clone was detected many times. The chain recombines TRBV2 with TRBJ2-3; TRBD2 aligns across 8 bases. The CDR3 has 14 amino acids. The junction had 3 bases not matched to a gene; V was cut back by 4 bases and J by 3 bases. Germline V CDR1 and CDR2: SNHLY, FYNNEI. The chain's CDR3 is CASSAGGPTDTQYF. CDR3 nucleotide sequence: TGTGCCAGCAGTGCGGGAGGGCCGACAGATACGCAGTATTTT.

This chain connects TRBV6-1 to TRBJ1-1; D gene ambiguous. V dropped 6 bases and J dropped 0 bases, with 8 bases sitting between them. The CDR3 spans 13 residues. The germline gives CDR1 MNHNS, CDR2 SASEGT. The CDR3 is CASRGYMNTEAFF. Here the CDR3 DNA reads TGTGCCAGCAGGGGGTACATGAACACTGAAGCTTTCTTT.

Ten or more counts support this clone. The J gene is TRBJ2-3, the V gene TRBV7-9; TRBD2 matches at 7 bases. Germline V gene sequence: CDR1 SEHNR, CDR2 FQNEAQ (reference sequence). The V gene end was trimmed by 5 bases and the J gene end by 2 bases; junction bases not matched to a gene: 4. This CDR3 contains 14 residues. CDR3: CASSRTRYTDTQYF. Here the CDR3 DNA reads TGTGCCAGCAGCCGGACTAGATACACAGATACGCAGTATTTT.

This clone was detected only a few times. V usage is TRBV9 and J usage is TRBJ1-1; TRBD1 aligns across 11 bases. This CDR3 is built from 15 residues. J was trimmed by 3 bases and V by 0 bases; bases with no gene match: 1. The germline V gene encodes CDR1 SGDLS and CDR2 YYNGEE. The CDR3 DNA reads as TGTGCCAGCAGCGTAGGGGGACAGGGGGACACTGAAGCTTTCTTT. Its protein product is CASSVGGQGDTEAFF.

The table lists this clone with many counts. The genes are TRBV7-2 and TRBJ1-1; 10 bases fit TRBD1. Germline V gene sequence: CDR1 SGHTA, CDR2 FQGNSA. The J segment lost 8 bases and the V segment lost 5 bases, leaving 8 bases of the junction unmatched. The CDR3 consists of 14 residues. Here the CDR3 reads CASSPTGGRPEAFF. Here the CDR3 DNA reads TGTGCCAGCAGCCCGACAGGGGGCCGCCCCGAAGCTTTCTTT.